This TCR beta chain was sequenced in a study of CD8 T cells in Susac syndrome. The RNA, about 0.45 to 1 ug, was put through reverse transcription using random hexamers. TCRdb called the immunoSEQ multiplex PCR reads again in MiXCR, with one record for every CDR3 protein. The sample shows 330,000 or so distinct CDR3 sequences, over 75% of them seen only once. Deletions cut 8 bases from V and 2 bases from J, with 13 bases between. Germline V gene data show CDR1 as SGHAT and CDR2 as FQDESV (reference sequence). The length of the CDR3 is 13 residues. Specimen: CD8+ T cells from PBMCs. This receptor was identified in a human donor with multiple sclerosis. The chain is built from TRBV11-1 and TRBJ2-7; D gene uncertain. CDR3 sequence: CASSGGQAYEQYF. CDR3 nucleotides: TGTGCCAGCTCAGGTGGGCAAGCCTACGAGCAGTACTTC.